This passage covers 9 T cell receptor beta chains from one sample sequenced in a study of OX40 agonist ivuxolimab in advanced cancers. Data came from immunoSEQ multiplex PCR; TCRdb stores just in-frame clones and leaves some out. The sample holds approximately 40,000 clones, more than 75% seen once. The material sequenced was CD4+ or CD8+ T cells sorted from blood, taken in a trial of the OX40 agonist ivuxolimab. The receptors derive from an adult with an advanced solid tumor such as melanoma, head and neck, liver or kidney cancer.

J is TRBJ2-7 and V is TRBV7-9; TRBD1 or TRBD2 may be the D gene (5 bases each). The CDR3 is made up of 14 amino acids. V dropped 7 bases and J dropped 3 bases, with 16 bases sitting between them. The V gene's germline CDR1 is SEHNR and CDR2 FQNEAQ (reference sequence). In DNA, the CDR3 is TGTGCCAGCACCCCCTTTTTGGGGGACTACGAGCAGTACTTC. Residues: CASTPFLGDYEQYF.

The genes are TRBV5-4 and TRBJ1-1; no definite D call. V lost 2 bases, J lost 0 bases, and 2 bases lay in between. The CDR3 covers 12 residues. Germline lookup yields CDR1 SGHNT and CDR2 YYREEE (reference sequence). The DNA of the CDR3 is TGTGCCAGCAGCTTCTTGAACACTGAAGCTTTCTTT. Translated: CASSFLNTEAFF. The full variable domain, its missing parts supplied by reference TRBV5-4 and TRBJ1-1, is ETGVTQSPTHLIKTRGQQVTLRCSSQSGHNTVSWYQQALGQGPQFIFQYYREEENGRGNFPPRFSGLQFPNYSSELNVNALELDDSALYLCASSFLNTEAFFGQGTRLTVV.

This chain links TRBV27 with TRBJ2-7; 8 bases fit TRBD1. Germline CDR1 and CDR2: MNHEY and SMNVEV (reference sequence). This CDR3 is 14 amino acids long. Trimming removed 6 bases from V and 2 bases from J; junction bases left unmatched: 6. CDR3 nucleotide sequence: TGTGCCAGCAGCCCCGGACAGGGAACCTACGAGCAGTACTTC. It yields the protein CASSPGQGTYEQYF.

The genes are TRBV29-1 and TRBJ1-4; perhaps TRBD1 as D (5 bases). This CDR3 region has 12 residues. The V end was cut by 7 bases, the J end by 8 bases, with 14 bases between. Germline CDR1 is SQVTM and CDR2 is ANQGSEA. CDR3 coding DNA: TGCAGCGCCATGCGGGGCAAAGAAAAACTGTTTTTT. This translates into CSAMRGKEKLFF.

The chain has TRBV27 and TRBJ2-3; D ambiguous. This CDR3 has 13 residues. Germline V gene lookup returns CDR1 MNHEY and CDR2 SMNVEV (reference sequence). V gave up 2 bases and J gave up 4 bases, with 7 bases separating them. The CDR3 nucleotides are TGTGCCAGCAGTTTAGGCCACTCAGATACGCAGTATTTT. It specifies CASSLGHSDTQYF.

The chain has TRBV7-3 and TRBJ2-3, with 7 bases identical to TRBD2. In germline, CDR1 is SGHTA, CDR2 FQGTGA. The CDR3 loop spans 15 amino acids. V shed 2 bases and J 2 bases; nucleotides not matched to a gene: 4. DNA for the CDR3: TGTGCCAGCAGCTTAGCGGGGGACCCCACAGATACGCAGTATTTT. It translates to CASSLAGDPTDTQYF.

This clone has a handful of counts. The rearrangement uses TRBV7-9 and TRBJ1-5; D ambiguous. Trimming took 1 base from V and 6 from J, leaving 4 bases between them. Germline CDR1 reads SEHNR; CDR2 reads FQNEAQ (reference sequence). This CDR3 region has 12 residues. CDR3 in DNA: TGTGCCAGCAGCTTAGAGAGTCAGCCCCAGCATTTT. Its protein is CASSLESQPQHF.

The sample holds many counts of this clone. This chain's CDR3 is CASSLARDNEQFF. The DNA of the CDR3 is TGCGCCAGCAGCTTGGCCAGGGACAATGAGCAGTTCTTC. The chain joins TRBV5-1 to TRBJ2-1, with D perhaps matching TRBD1 (5 bases). The V gene's germline CDR1 is SGHRS and CDR2 YFSETQ. Trimming cost V 0 bases and J 5 bases, with 6 bases left between them. The CDR3 covers 13 residues. The whole variable domain, filled in from reference TRBV5-1 and TRBJ2-1, reads KAGVTQTPRYLIKTRGQQVTLSCSPISGHRSVSWYQQTPGQGLQFLFEYFSETQRNKGNFPGRFSGRQFSNSRSEMNVSTLELGDSALYLCASSLARDNEQFFGPGTRLTVL.

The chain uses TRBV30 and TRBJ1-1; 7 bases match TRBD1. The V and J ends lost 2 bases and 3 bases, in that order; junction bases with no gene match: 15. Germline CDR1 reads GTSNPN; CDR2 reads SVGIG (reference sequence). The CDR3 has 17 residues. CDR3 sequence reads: CAWSPRPEYRGHTEAFF. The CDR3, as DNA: TGTGCCTGGAGTCCGAGACCTGAATACAGGGGACACACTGAAGCTTTCTTT.